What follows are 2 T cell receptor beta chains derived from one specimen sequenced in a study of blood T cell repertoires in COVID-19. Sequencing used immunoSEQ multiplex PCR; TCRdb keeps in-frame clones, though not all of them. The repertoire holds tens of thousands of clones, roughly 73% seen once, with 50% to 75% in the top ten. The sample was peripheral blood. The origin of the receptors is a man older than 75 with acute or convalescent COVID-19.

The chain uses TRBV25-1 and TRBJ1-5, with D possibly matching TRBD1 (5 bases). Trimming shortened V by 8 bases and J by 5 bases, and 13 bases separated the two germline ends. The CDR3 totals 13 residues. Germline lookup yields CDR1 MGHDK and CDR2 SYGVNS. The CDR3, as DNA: TGTGCCAGCCGCTGGGGGGGGTATCAGCCCCAGCATTTT. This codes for CASRWGGYQPQHF.

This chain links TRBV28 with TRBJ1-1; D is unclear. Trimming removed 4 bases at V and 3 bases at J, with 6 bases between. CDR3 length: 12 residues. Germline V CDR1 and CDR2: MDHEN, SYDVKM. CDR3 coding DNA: TGTGCCAGCAGTTACACCTACACTGAAGCTTTCTTT. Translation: CASSYTYTEAFF.